These T cell receptor beta chains were read from a single sample in a study of blood T cell repertoires in COVID-19. Generated by immunoSEQ multiplex PCR, the TCRdb table keeps only in-frame clones and is missing some. The sample has 490,000 or so clones, 75% to 90% seen once. The sequenced material came from PBMCs or T cells enriched from blood (not recorded which). The source is a woman aged 55-70 years who had recovered from COVID-19. Both conserved end residues are part of each CDR3. The D gene is left open where the match is weak. Size tells how often a clone was seen (once, few, many) or the class of an expanded clone, and some rows leave it out.

cdr3_aa cdr3_nt clone_size j_call d_call v_call
CASKDRESWSPLHF TGTGCCAGTAAGGACAGGGAGTCATGGTCACCCCTCCACTTT - TRBJ1-6 TRBD1 TRBV19
CASSPRDSGNTIYF TGTGCCAGCTCACCAAGAGACTCTGGAAACACCATATATTTT - TRBJ1-3 - TRBV18
CATKGGAIGEKLFF TGTGCGACTAAAGGGGGGGCTATAGGCGAAAAACTGTTTTTT - TRBJ1-4 - TRBV19
CASSQGSNQPQHF TGCGCCAGCAGTCAGGGTAGCAATCAGCCCCAGCATTTT - TRBJ1-5 - TRBV10-1
CASGSGLFTDTQYF TGTGCTAGTGGTTCGGGACTTTTCACAGATACGCAGTATTTT - TRBJ2-3 - TRBV12-5
CASSELEGEASYNSPLHF TGTGCCAGCAGTGAATTGGAAGGGGAAGCCTCCTATAATTCACCCCTCCACTTT - TRBJ1-6 - TRBV2
CAWSGRRDRRYEQYF TGTGCCTGGAGTGGCCGGCGGGACAGGAGATACGAGCAGTACTTC - TRBJ2-7 TRBD1 TRBV30
CASTLTGLIAGELFF TGTGCCAGCACCCTGACAGGGTTAATCGCCGGGGAGCTGTTTTTT - TRBJ2-2 TRBD1 TRBV2
CASSLTGLKGTEAFF TGCGCCAGCAGCTTGACAGGGCTCAAGGGCACTGAAGCTTTCTTT - TRBJ1-1 - TRBV5-1
CSVEDLPTEAFF TGCAGCGTTGAAGATCTTCCCACTGAAGCTTTCTTT - TRBJ1-1 - TRBV29-1
CASNRGLAGGQDTQYF TGTGCCAGCAATAGGGGTCTAGCGGGGGGGCAAGATACGCAGTATTTT - TRBJ2-3 TRBD2 TRBV2
CASSFGTNTGELFF TGTGCCAGCAGCTTCGGGACGAACACCGGGGAGCTGTTTTTT - TRBJ2-2 - TRBV11-3
CASSPTGGQETQYF TGTGCCAGTAGTCCCACAGGGGGCCAAGAGACCCAGTACTTC - TRBJ2-5 TRBD1 TRBV19
CASSYRRDTQYF TGTGCCAGCAGCTACCGTAGAGATACGCAGTATTTT once TRBJ2-3 - TRBV7-9
CASSFLSSTDTQYF TGTGCCAGCAGTTTCCTCAGTAGCACAGATACGCAGTATTTT - TRBJ2-3 - TRBV27
CASRLGQGNGYTF TGTGCCAGCAGACTGGGACAGGGGAATGGCTACACCTTC - TRBJ1-2 TRBD1 TRBV2
CASSPQLQGFSYNEQFF TGTGCCAGCTCACCACAGCTACAGGGCTTCTCCTACAATGAGCAGTTCTTC - TRBJ2-1 - TRBV18
CASNGRVNSPLHF TGTGCCAGCAACGGCAGGGTGAATTCACCCCTCCACTTT once TRBJ1-6 - TRBV2
CSASSTLQGAGYGYTF TGCAGTGCTAGTTCTACCCTACAGGGGGCCGGCTATGGCTACACCTTC - TRBJ1-2 TRBD1 TRBV20-1
CASSMDTGKQPQHF TGTGCCAGTAGTATGGATACAGGGAAGCAGCCCCAGCATTTT - TRBJ1-5 - TRBV19
CASSFGTGESQETQYF TGTGCCAGCAGCTTTGGGACAGGGGAAAGCCAAGAGACCCAGTACTTC once TRBJ2-5 TRBD1 TRBV7-7
CASSSAGVRNTGELFF TGCGCCAGCAGCTCGGCCGGGGTGAGGAACACCGGGGAGCTGTTTTTT - TRBJ2-2 - TRBV5-1
CASSYTDRAPGELFF TGTGCCAGCAGCTATACGGACAGGGCGCCCGGGGAGCTGTTTTTT - TRBJ2-2 TRBD1 TRBV6-5
CASSQAGGAHF TGTGCCAGCAGCCAAGCAGGGGGAGCACATTTT - TRBJ2-3 TRBD1 TRBV3-1/TRBV3-2
CASTGGTVNTEAFF TGTGCCAGCACCGGCGGGACGGTTAACACTGAAGCTTTCTTT - TRBJ1-1 - TRBV18
CASSQQGARAEAFF TGTGCCAGTAGTCAACAGGGGGCCAGGGCTGAAGCTTTCTTT - TRBJ1-1 TRBD1 TRBV19
CAWSSPQVPPRGNTIYF TGTGCCTGGAGTTCCCCACAGGTCCCGCCAAGGGGAAACACCATATATTTT - TRBJ1-3 - TRBV30
CASSFPTGGEGEQFF TGCGCCAGCAGCTTTCCGACAGGGGGAGAGGGTGAGCAGTTCTTC - TRBJ2-1 TRBD1 TRBV5-1
CASSLAGGRDTQYF TGTGCCAGCAGTCTCGCGGGGGGGCGGGATACGCAGTATTTT once TRBJ2-3 TRBD2 TRBV2
CASRLTGGTEAFF TGCGCCAGCAGACTTACAGGGGGCACTGAAGCTTTCTTT - TRBJ1-1 TRBD1 TRBV4-1
CASSLGTISYNSPLHF TGCGCCAGCAGCTTAGGGACTATATCCTATAATTCACCCCTCCACTTT - TRBJ1-6 - TRBV5-1